This T cell receptor (beta chain) was observed in a study of sequential checkpoint blockade in melanoma (dated by TCRdb to 2018 to 2020). Looking at the study overall: Patients were randomized 1:1 to first-line nivolumab followed by ipilimumab (arm A) or ipilimumab followed by nivolumab (arm B). Maintenance nivolumab came after both trial sequences.

The immunoSEQ Assay was used to immunosequence TCRbeta CDR3 regions from genomic DNA. Before high-throughput sequencing, genomic DNA was amplified using bias-controlled multiplex PCR. The original pipeline was this. To quantify the absolute abundance of each unique TCRbeta CDR3 region, the sequences were collapsed and filtered. Clonality, defined as 1 minus Pielou's evenness, was calculated using only productive rearrangements. Clones with significantly greater frequencies in on-treatment versus baseline samples were identified using a previously published method. Sourced from immuneACCESS, this table was stored by TCRdb with only in-frame sequences that have V and J called. A share of the clones is absent; for the studies checked, an unresolved V gene accounts for under half, and the remainder has no known explanation. That table gives V, J and clone size, and the DNA gave D and trimming. The sample contains 25,000 to 35,000 clones, 85% to 90% of them found a single time. The top ten clones comprise less than 15% of the sample.

According to the study, the label for this sample's treatment or condition signals: randomized to nivolumab then ipilimumab (arm A) or the reverse (arm B). None of the patients in the trial had previously been given DNA-damaging chemotherapy. Thawed PBMCs were sorted on a FACS Aria II flow cytometer to isolate live CD3+CD8+ cells negative for CD19 and CD56. Samples were obtained from patients with melanoma enrolled in CheckMate 064, a randomized, open-label phase II trial of sequential checkpoint blockade. Peripheral blood mononuclear cells were collected by leukapheresis, purified using Ficoll-Paque, and frozen in human serum containing 10% DMSO. Immediately after sorting, the purity of sorted blood CD3+CD8+ cells was verified to be >98%, after which DNA was extracted. A remark on this clone: Its antigen target is currently unknown. Base qualities were left out, and no much larger clone turns up one base away.

Unmatched junction bases come to 3, with V trimmed by 5 bases and J by 3 bases. The germline V gene provides CDR1 SGHTA and CDR2 FQGTGA. The CDR3 holds 14 amino acids from the cysteine to the phenylalanine. The retained sequence is limited to the CDR3, 42 bases, with the frame set at the first base. The paper as a whole reports these results and caveats: The model for predicting response that combines TCR metrics with mutation burden needs to be validated in larger, independent patient cohorts.

The source was CD8+ T cells sorted from blood (inferred from file names), collected from a patient given nivolumab and ipilimumab in sequence. The chain is encoded by TRBV7-3 joined to TRBJ2-5; the central 10 bases match TRBD2. The TCR was taken from a human donor with melanoma. The nucleotide sequence reads TGTGCCAGCAGCCCCCTAGCGGGGGAAGAGACCCAGTACTTC. It translates as CASSPLAGEETQYF. Joined to the reference TRBV7-3 and TRBJ2-5 proteins, this CDR3 gives the full variable domain: GAGVSQTPSNKVTEKGKYVELRCDPISGHTALYWYRQSLGQGPEFLIYFQGTGAADDSGLPNDRFFAVRPEGSVSTLKIQRTERGDSAVYLCASSPLAGEETQYFGPGTRLLVL.